This TCR beta chain appears in the sequencing data of a study of blood T cells in healthy people across ages. A second PCR of roughly 7 to 11 cycles used a sample-barcoded 5' primer and a J-beta primer mix. TCRdb recomputed calls from the 5' RACE reads with MiXCR, one row per CDR3 protein. The sample yields 650,000 to 700,000 distinct CDR3 sequences, 52% seen once. This clonotype was seen only a few times. The antigen remains unidentified. Germline-derived CDR1 and CDR2 are LGHDT and YNNKEL (reference sequence). Deletions cut 0 bases from V and 7 bases from J, with 12 bases between. This CDR3 region has 14 residues. Points from the study as a whole: Expanded clonotype shifts may have been confounded, as the donors had an unknown CMV status. TCR beta diversity, measured per million T cells, fell in a roughly linear way with age.

This rearrangement joins TRBV3-1 to TRBJ1-2; D remains unclear. Sequenced sample: blood. The source is a woman older than 75 in good health. CDR3 loop: CASSQDLRSSGYTF. CDR3 sequence (DNA): TGTGCCAGCAGCCAAGATCTGAGAAGTTCTGGCTACACCTTC.